The 14 T cell receptor beta chains below were found in one sample sequenced in a study of blood T cell repertoires in COVID-19 (dated by TCRdb to 2020 to 2022). Receptors were amplified or captured by the immunoSEQ multiplex PCR assay. TCRdb stores this immuneACCESS table with in-frame sequences only. Part of the clones is absent; in the studies checked, under half of the shortfall reflects unresolved V genes, and no reason is known for the rest. The table for this sample lists fewer than 80,000 clones; 89% of them were counted only once. The top ten constitute less than 5.5% of the sample. Sequencing was carried out using peripheral blood. Receptors originate from a woman in her 50s with active COVID-19.

The genes are TRBV9 and TRBJ1-2, with D maybe TRBD1 (6 bases). The length of the CDR3 is 16 residues. The germline V and J ends were trimmed by 3 bases and 4 bases, with 19 bases remaining between them. Germline V gene lookup returns CDR1 SGDLS and CDR2 YYNGEE. The CDR3 sequence: CASSASSSGDLYGYTF. CDR3 nucleotides: TGTGCCAGCAGCGCGTCATCGTCAGGGGACCTCTATGGCTACACCTTC.

The chain employs TRBV12-5 and TRBJ1-5; D is uncertain. With 0 bases removed from V and 0 bases from J, the gap between germline ends came to 9 bases. CDR1 and CDR2 (germline): LGHNT, FRNRAP. The CDR3 totals 16 residues. The CDR3 loop reads CASGLVGGFSNQPQHF. DNA for the CDR3: TGTGCTAGTGGTTTGGTAGGCGGGTTTAGCAATCAGCCCCAGCATTTT.

This clone was detected only a few times. This rearrangement joins TRBV6-6 to TRBJ1-2; D may be TRBD1 (5 bases). CDR1 and CDR2 (germline): MNHNY, SVGAGI (reference sequence). Trimming took 6 bases from V and 8 from J, leaving 22 bases between them. The CDR3 is 15 amino acids. The CDR3 spells CASRPGTGTQPGYTF. The CDR3 nucleotides are TGTGCCAGCAGACCAGGGACCGGGACTCAACCCGGCTACACCTTC.

The chain has TRBV11-2 and TRBJ1-1; D unresolved. Germline V gene data show CDR1 as SGHAT and CDR2 as FQNNGV. The germline V and J ends were trimmed by 0 bases and 0 bases, with 8 bases remaining between them. CDR3 length: 15 amino acids. The CDR3 DNA is TGTGCCAGCAGCTTAGAGCCGGGAATGAACACTGAAGCTTTCTTT. Translation: CASSLEPGMNTEAFF.

The chain recombines TRBV11-3 with TRBJ2-3; tentatively, D is TRBD2 (6 bases). Deletions cut 5 bases from V and 2 bases from J, with 11 bases between. CDR1 and CDR2 (germline): SGHNT, YENEEA. The CDR3 extends over 14 amino acids. For the CDR3, the DNA is TGTGCCAGCAGCCCCCTAGCGAACACAGATACGCAGTATTTT. This sequence encodes CASSPLANTDTQYF.

The chain employs TRBV11-3 and TRBJ2-3; possibly TRBD2 for D (5 bases). Germline V gene lookup returns CDR1 SGHNT and CDR2 YENEEA. The CDR3 is made up of 16 amino acids. The V end was cut by 5 bases, the J end by 0 bases, with 15 bases between. CDR3 protein: CASSPGGGESTDTQYF. The CDR3 DNA reads as TGTGCCAGCAGCCCAGGAGGTGGGGAGAGCACAGATACGCAGTATTTT.

The gene calls are TRBV28 and TRBJ2-7, with 9 bases matching TRBD1. CDR1 is MDHEN, CDR2 SYDVKM, per germline. Trimming took 11 bases from V and 2 from J; bases not matched to a gene: 10. The CDR3 has 14 residues. CDR3: CAVTGTGSPYEQYF. CDR3 in DNA: TGTGCCGTGACGGGGACAGGGAGTCCCTACGAGCAGTACTTC.

This rearrangement joins TRBV4-1 to TRBJ2-7, with D unresolved. Trimming removed 1 base from V and 1 base from J, with 8 bases in between. Germline loops: CDR1 MGHRA, CDR2 YSYEKL. There are 14 residues in the CDR3. The CDR3 spells CASSQGSASYEQYF. The CDR3 region has the DNA TGCGCCAGCAGCCAAGGCTCCGCGTCCTACGAGCAGTACTTC.

The chain employs TRBV28 and TRBJ2-7, with 7 bases aligning to TRBD1. CDR1 and CDR2 from the germline V gene are MDHEN and SYDVKM. The CDR3 length is 12 residues. Losses at the gene ends were 8 bases for V and 4 bases for J; bases not matched to a gene: 5. This CDR3 reads CASGGQTYEQYF. The CDR3 DNA reads as TGTGCCAGCGGGGGACAGACTTACGAGCAGTACTTC.

The V gene is TRBV23-1, the J gene TRBJ2-7, with 7 bases that match TRBD1. TRBV23-1 is classed as an ORF, of uncertain function. Unmatched junction bases numbered 6, after V lost 1 base and J lost 3 bases. The CDR3 sequence is 15 residues long. The CDR3 loop reads CASSQYGTAHYEQYF. CDR3 in DNA: TGCGCCAGCAGTCAATACGGGACAGCTCACTACGAGCAGTACTTC.

This chain connects TRBV7-8 to TRBJ1-2; TRBD1 is a possible D gene (6 bases). In germline, CDR1 is SGHVS, CDR2 FQNEAQ. This CDR3 has 17 residues. Trimming pared 1 base from V and 6 bases from J, leaving 21 bases between. CDR3 DNA: TGTGCCAGCAGCTTAGGACCCGGTAGCTCAGGGGAACATGGCTACACCTTC. Translated, it gives CASSLGPGSSGEHGYTF.

This sequence joins TRBV11-2 and TRBJ2-7, with D hard to call. The CDR3 is 14 amino acids. CDR1 SGHAT and CDR2 FQNNGV come from the germline V gene. V was clipped by 2 bases and J by 0 bases, with 8 bases between them. CDR3 nucleotide sequence: TGTGCCAGCAGCTTAATACTTCACTCCTACGAGCAGTACTTC. It translates to CASSLILHSYEQYF.

The CDR3 here is CASSFRAGQFRDNSPLHF. CDR3 DNA sequence: TGTGCCAGCAGCTTCCGGGCAGGGCAATTTAGGGATAATTCACCCCTCCACTTT. The genes are TRBV7-9 and TRBJ1-6; D possibly corresponds to TRBD1 (5 bases). The germline V gene has CDR1 SEHNR and CDR2 FQNEAQ (reference sequence). The V end was cut by 3 bases, the J end by 5 bases, with 20 bases between. The CDR3 extends over 18 amino acids.

The chain carries TRBV5-1 and TRBJ2-7; 14 bases map to TRBD2. This CDR3 contains 15 residues. Trimming cost V 9 bases and J 3 bases; bases outside gene matches: 8. Germline V gene data show CDR1 as SGHRS and CDR2 as YFSETQ. CDR3 sequence: CATTYGTSGSYEQYF. The CDR3, as DNA: TGCGCCACCACCTATGGGACTAGCGGGAGCTACGAGCAGTACTTC.